The clone carrying this T cell receptor beta chain occurred many times. Its antigen is not identified. This sample is drawn from a study of Graves' ophthalmopathy and Graves' hyperthyroidism. Study findings and constraints: Most clonotypes expanded in thyroid above 0.001 frequency were present in blood too. The model achieved 55% to 71% sensitivity and less than 75% specificity for ophthalmopathy progression.

Moderate-to-severe activity, with CAS ≥3, NOSPECS ≥4 and duration under 3 months, characterized the donors with ophthalmopathy. As the template, RNA transcripts were used to amplify TCR beta CDR3 regions. First-round RT-PCR with HTBI primers preceded a second-round multiplex PCR. TCRdb re-called the multiplex PCR reads with MiXCR, one entry per CDR3 protein. This sample has approximately 210,000 distinct CDR3 sequences, with under 25% found just once. The TCR was taken from a woman aged 50 to 65 with Graves' ophthalmopathy. Input material: peripheral blood.

CDR3: CASSQYMGASYEQYF. The CDR3 DNA sequence: TGTGCCAGCAGCCAGTATATGGGAGCCTCCTACGAGCAGTACTTC. V usage is TRBV7-2 and J usage is TRBJ2-7, with D possibly TRBD2 on 5 matching bases. The CDR3 has 15 residues. The germline V gene encodes CDR1 SGHTA and CDR2 FQGNSA. The V end lost 5 bases, the J end lost 0 bases, and 14 bases lay between the germline ends.